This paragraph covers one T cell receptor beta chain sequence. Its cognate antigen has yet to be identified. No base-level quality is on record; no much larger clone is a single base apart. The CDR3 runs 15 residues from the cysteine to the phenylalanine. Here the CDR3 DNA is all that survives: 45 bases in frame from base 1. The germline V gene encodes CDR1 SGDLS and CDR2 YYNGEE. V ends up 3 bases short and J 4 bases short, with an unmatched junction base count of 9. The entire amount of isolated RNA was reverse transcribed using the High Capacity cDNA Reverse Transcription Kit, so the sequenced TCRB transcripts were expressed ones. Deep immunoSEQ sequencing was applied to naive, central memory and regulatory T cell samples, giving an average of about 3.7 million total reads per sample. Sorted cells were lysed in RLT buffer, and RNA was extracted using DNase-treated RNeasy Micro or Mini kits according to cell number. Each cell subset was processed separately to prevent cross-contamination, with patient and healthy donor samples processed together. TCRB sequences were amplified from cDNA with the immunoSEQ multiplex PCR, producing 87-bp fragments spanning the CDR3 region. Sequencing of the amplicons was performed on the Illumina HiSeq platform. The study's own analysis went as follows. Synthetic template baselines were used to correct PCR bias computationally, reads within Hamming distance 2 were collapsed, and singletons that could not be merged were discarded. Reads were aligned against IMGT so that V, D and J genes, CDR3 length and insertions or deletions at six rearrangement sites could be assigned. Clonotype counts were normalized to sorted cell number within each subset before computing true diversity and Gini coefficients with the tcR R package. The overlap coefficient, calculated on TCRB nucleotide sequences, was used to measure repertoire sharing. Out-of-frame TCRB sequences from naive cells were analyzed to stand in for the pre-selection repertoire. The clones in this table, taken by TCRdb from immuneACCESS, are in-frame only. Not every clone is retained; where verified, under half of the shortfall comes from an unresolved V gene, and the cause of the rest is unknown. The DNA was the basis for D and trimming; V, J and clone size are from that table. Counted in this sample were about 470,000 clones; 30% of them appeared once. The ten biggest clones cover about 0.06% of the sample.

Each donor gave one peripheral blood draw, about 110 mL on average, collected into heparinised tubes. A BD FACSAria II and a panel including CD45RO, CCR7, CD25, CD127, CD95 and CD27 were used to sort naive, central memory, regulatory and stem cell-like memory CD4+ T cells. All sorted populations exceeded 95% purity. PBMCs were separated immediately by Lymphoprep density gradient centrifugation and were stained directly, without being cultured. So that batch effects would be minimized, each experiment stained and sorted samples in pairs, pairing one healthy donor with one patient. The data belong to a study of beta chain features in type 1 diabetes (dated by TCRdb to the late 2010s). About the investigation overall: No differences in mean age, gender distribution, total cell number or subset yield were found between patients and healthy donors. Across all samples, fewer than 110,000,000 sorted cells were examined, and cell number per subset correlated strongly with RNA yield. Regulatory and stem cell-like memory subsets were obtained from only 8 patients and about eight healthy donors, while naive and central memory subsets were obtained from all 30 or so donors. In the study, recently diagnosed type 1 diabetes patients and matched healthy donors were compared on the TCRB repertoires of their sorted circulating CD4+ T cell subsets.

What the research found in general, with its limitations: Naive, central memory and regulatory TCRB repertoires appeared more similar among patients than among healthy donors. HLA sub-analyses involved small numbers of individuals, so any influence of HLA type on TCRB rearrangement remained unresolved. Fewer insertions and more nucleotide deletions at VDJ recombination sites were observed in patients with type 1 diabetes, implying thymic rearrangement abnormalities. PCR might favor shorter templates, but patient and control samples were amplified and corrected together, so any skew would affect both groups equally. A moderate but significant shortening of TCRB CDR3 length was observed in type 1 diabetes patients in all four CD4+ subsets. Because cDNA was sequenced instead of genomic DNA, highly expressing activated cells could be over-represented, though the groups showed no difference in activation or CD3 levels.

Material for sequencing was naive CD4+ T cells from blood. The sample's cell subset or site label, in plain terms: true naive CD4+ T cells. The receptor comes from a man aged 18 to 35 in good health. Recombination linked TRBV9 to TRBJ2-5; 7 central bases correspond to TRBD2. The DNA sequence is TGTGCCAGCAGCGCCTGGGGGGGAGGTGGAGAGACCCAGTACTTC. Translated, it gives CASSAWGGGGETQYF.